This T cell receptor beta chain was sequenced during a study of T cells in Graves' hyperthyroidism and ophthalmopathy. Broader study findings: The model forecast ophthalmopathy, anticipating it by a median approximately 6.1 months before onset. Appearing also in blood were most of the thyroid clonotypes expanded above 0.001.

With regard to this clonotype: The antigen is unknown.

Template material for amplifying TCR beta CDR3 regions consisted of RNA transcripts. When the TCR CDR3 underwent first-round RT-PCR, the HTBI primer set was used. TCRdb redid the calling of the multiplex PCR reads with MiXCR, one entry per CDR3 protein. Seen here are some 300,000 distinct CDR3 sequences, roughly 19% observed once, and the top ten hold 39%. Exclusion of patients followed from uncontrolled infection, other autoimmune disease, pregnancy or lactation. Each diagnosis was grounded in clinical symptoms, serum thyroxine and TRAb, thyroid ultrasound, and orbital computed tomography. V was shortened by 6 bases and J by 3 bases, with 12 bases between the two germline ends. This CDR3 contains 13 residues. Per germline, CDR1 MNHNS and CDR2 SASEGT.

The TCR comes from a man aged 50 to 59 with Graves' ophthalmopathy. The chain employs TRBV6-1 and TRBJ2-7, with D perhaps matching TRBD1 (6 bases). Sequenced: blood. The CDR3 DNA reads as TGTGCCAGCAGCCGGGGACATTTCTACGAGCAGTACTTC. Amino acids: CASSRGHFYEQYF.